This T cell receptor beta chain was sequenced during a study of prognosis after radiotherapy for stage I lung cancer. Study summary: Patients (more than twelve men, six or seven women) were aged about 50 to 85, median 74.5 years. Study-wide results and caveats: Shannon entropy after stereotactic body radiation therapy was lower in patients who developed distant metastases.

Genomic DNA served as the source from which two-round multiplex PCR generated TCR beta CDR3 amplicons. Primers specific to each TRBV and TRBJ gene drove first-round PCR. Universal primers were what the second PCR round used. TCRdb called the multiplex PCR reads again in MiXCR, with one record for every CDR3 protein. The sample comprises some 14,000 distinct CDR3 sequences, approximately 50% of which are singletons, and over 35% rests with the top ten. CDR3 length: 14 residues. The germline CDR1 and CDR2 sequences are MNHNS and SASEGT. Trimming left V 7 bases short and J 2 bases short, with 15 bases between. At both of two time points, approximately 6 milliliters of peripheral blood were drawn. A remark on this clonotype: Its target is unknown.

This chain connects TRBV6-1 to TRBJ2-7; D may be TRBD2 (5 bases). The TCR sequence derives from a donor at least 50 years old with non-small cell lung cancer. Sequencing was performed on PBMCs, taken before or after stereotactic body radiation therapy (not recorded which). The CDR3 spells CASTFGESPYEQYF. The CDR3 region has the DNA TGTGCCAGCACCTTCGGGGAAAGTCCCTACGAGCAGTACTTC.